This T cell receptor beta chain was retrieved from a study of T cells in Graves' hyperthyroidism and ophthalmopathy. Findings and caveats of the study: Stable hyperthyroidism was told apart from ophthalmopathy by a model built on 13 V-J features.

This clonotype was observed at least ten times. The target antigen is unknown. Trimming shortened V by 8 bases and J by 4 bases, and 27 bases separated the two germline ends. CDR3 size: 17 residues. Germline V CDR1 and CDR2: DFQATT, SNEGSKA (reference sequence). Amplified TCR beta CDR3 regions came from RNA transcripts. An initial round of RT-PCR targeting the TCR CDR3 relied on the HTBI primer set. TCRdb reprocessed the multiplex PCR reads with MiXCR, giving one entry per CDR3 protein. The data hold about 590,000 distinct CDR3 sequences, with less than 20% observed a single time. Exclusion followed for patients with uncontrolled infection, other autoimmune disease, pregnancy or lactation.

Sequencing was done on a sample of blood. The rearrangement uses TRBV20-1 and TRBJ2-1; a possible D gene is TRBD1 (6 bases). The TCR originated in a woman in her twenties or thirties with Graves' hyperthyroidism. The CDR3 loop reads CSYFLTGRDLQYNEQFF. The CDR3 DNA sequence: TGCAGTTATTTTCTGACAGGCCGTGACCTACAGTACAATGAGCAGTTCTTC.